The rows below give T cell receptor beta chains drawn from one sample of a study of early T cells in non-severe SARS-CoV-2 infection. TCRdb itself ran the 5' RACE reads through MiXCR, one entry per CDR3 protein. The sample shows some 34,000 distinct CDR3 sequences, 4.7% of them seen only once. Material: whole blood. The receptors derive from an adult who was a healthcare worker with PCR-confirmed SARS-CoV-2 infection or an uninfected control (not recorded which). CDR3s include the opening cysteine and the closing phenylalanine or tryptophan. The order of the fields is D gene, clone size, V gene, J gene, CDR3 protein, CDR3 DNA. D genes are given only for firm matches. The size field is filled for only some rows; it gives once, few, many or a size class.

d_gene: -; abundance: many; v_gene: TRBV12-3/TRBV12-4; j_gene: TRBJ1-1; CDR3aa: CASSFRREMNTEAFF; CDR3nt: TGTGCCAGCAGTTTTCGGCGGGAAATGAACACTGAAGCTTTCTTT
d_gene: TRBD1; abundance: many; v_gene: TRBV7-9; j_gene: TRBJ1-1; CDR3aa: CASSLDRRTGGNMNTEAFF; CDR3nt: TGTGCCAGCAGCTTGGACAGAAGGACAGGGGGAAACATGAACACTGAAGCTTTCTTT
d_gene: -; abundance: many; v_gene: TRBV28; j_gene: TRBJ2-3; CDR3aa: CASSLRPPWIHTQYF; CDR3nt: TGTGCCAGCAGCCTCAGGCCCCCATGGATCCATACGCAGTATTTT
d_gene: -; abundance: many; v_gene: TRBV9; j_gene: TRBJ1-1; CDR3aa: CASSPLETEAFF; CDR3nt: TGTGCCAGCAGCCCTTTGGAGACTGAAGCTTTCTTT
d_gene: -; abundance: many; v_gene: TRBV7-6; j_gene: TRBJ1-5; CDR3aa: CASSKKLAQPQHF; CDR3nt: TGTGCCAGCAGCAAGAAATTAGCGCAGCCCCAGCATTTT
d_gene: -; abundance: many; v_gene: TRBV10-3; j_gene: TRBJ2-7; CDR3aa: CAIKGGTDVGEQYF; CDR3nt: TGTGCCATCAAAGGCGGGACAGACGTAGGGGAGCAGTACTTC
d_gene: -; abundance: many; v_gene: TRBV3-1; j_gene: TRBJ2-7; CDR3aa: CASSQDSYEQYF; CDR3nt: TGTGCCAGCAGCCAAGATTCTTACGAGCAGTACTTC
d_gene: TRBD1; abundance: few; v_gene: TRBV6-1; j_gene: TRBJ1-6; CDR3aa: CASSENRGNSPLHF; CDR3nt: TGTGCCAGCAGTGAAAACAGGGGAAATTCACCCCTCCACTTT
d_gene: -; abundance: few; v_gene: TRBV20-1; j_gene: TRBJ2-2; CDR3aa: CSAPRVGSPGELFF; CDR3nt: TGCAGTGCTCCCCGTGTTGGGTCTCCCGGGGAGCTGTTTTTT
d_gene: -; abundance: many; v_gene: TRBV18; j_gene: TRBJ2-7; CDR3aa: CASSPVEGEVYEQYF; CDR3nt: TGTGCCAGCTCACCAGTCGAGGGGGAAGTCTACGAGCAGTACTTC
d_gene: -; abundance: few; v_gene: TRBV23-1; j_gene: TRBJ2-7; CDR3aa: CASSPPKGSYEQYF; CDR3nt: TGCGCCAGCAGTCCTCCAAAGGGCAGCTACGAGCAGTACTTC
d_gene: TRBD2; abundance: few; v_gene: TRBV7-9; j_gene: TRBJ2-5; CDR3aa: CASSPRGGRETQYF; CDR3nt: TGTGCCAGCAGCCCACGGGGGGGACGAGAGACCCAGTACTTC
d_gene: TRBD2; abundance: few; v_gene: TRBV3-1; j_gene: TRBJ2-5; CDR3aa: CASSHRLAGGEETQYF; CDR3nt: TGTGCCAGCAGCCATAGACTAGCGGGGGGCGAAGAGACCCAGTACTTC
d_gene: TRBD1; abundance: -; v_gene: TRBV6-2/TRBV6-3; j_gene: TRBJ1-2; CDR3aa: CASSYLDRFYGYTF; CDR3nt: TGTGCCAGCAGTTACCTGGACAGGTTCTATGGCTACACCTTC
d_gene: -; abundance: many; v_gene: TRBV20-1; j_gene: TRBJ2-7; CDR3aa: CSGAALTYEQYF; CDR3nt: TGCAGTGGAGCAGCCCTGACCTACGAGCAGTACTTC
d_gene: -; abundance: many; v_gene: TRBV12-3/TRBV12-4; j_gene: TRBJ2-3; CDR3aa: CASSGTFSTDTQYF; CDR3nt: TGTGCCAGCAGTGGGACGTTTAGCACAGATACGCAGTATTTT
d_gene: TRBD1; abundance: many; v_gene: TRBV18; j_gene: TRBJ1-5; CDR3aa: CASSRTGTGDQPQHF; CDR3nt: TGTGCCAGCTCACGAACCGGGACAGGGGACCAGCCCCAGCATTTT
d_gene: TRBD2; abundance: many; v_gene: TRBV5-1; j_gene: TRBJ2-7; CDR3aa: CASSWASSGSPYEQYF; CDR3nt: TGCGCCAGCAGCTGGGCGTCTAGCGGGTCGCCCTACGAGCAGTACTTC
d_gene: -; abundance: many; v_gene: TRBV7-2; j_gene: TRBJ2-5; CDR3aa: CASSFGGGAGKTQYF; CDR3nt: TGTGCCAGCAGCTTCGGAGGGGGGGCAGGAAAGACCCAGTACTTC
d_gene: -; abundance: many; v_gene: TRBV18; j_gene: TRBJ1-6; CDR3aa: CASEAGNNSPLHF; CDR3nt: TGTGCCAGCGAAGCGGGGAATAATTCACCCCTCCACTTT
d_gene: TRBD2; abundance: many; v_gene: TRBV7-9; j_gene: TRBJ2-7; CDR3aa: CASSLYAGDSYEQYF; CDR3nt: TGTGCCAGCAGCCTCTATGCGGGGGATTCCTACGAGCAGTACTTC
d_gene: TRBD1; abundance: once; v_gene: TRBV3-1; j_gene: TRBJ2-7; CDR3aa: CAGSHSDRGYEQYF; CDR3nt: TGTGCCGGCAGCCATTCGGACAGGGGTTACGAGCAGTACTTC
d_gene: -; abundance: few; v_gene: TRBV15; j_gene: TRBJ2-1; CDR3aa: CVTSRDLVGVNEQFF; CDR3nt: TGTGTCACCAGCAGAGATCTCGTGGGGGTCAATGAGCAGTTCTTC
d_gene: -; abundance: many; v_gene: TRBV29-1; j_gene: TRBJ1-1; CDR3aa: CSVLRTLDGTEAFF; CDR3nt: TGCAGCGTTCTTCGGACATTGGATGGAACTGAAGCTTTCTTT
d_gene: -; abundance: few; v_gene: TRBV6-2/TRBV6-3; j_gene: TRBJ1-6; CDR3aa: CASSSSTGRSPLHF; CDR3nt: TGTGCCAGCAGTTCCTCGACAGGCCGTTCACCCCTCCACTTT
d_gene: -; abundance: many; v_gene: TRBV20-1; j_gene: TRBJ2-5; CDR3aa: CSATLAEGQETQYF; CDR3nt: TGCAGTGCTACCCTAGCAGAGGGGCAAGAGACCCAGTACTTC
d_gene: -; abundance: many; v_gene: TRBV4-3; j_gene: TRBJ2-7; CDR3aa: CASSQDTAGSTYEQYF; CDR3nt: TGCGCCAGCAGCCAAGATACGGCAGGGAGTACCTACGAGCAGTACTTC
d_gene: -; abundance: many; v_gene: TRBV5-5; j_gene: TRBJ2-7; CDR3aa: CASSGYLAYEQYF; CDR3nt: TGTGCCAGCTCCGGATACCTCGCCTACGAGCAGTACTTC
d_gene: -; abundance: many; v_gene: TRBV5-1; j_gene: TRBJ1-1; CDR3aa: CASSEIPTTEAFF; CDR3nt: TGCGCCAGCAGCGAAATCCCTACCACTGAAGCTTTCTTT